The TCR beta chain described here comes from a study of control samples from healthy donors and cancer patients (dated by TCRdb to 2018 to 2020). On this clone: Its antigen target is currently unknown. The sample holds no much larger clone one base away, and base qualities are not on file.

The method was the immunoSEQ multiplex PCR assay. Entries here come from immuneACCESS through TCRdb and include only in-frame sequences with V and J called. Some clones fail to appear in such tables; in the studies checked, an unresolved V gene covers under half of the shortfall, and the cause of the remainder is unknown. The sample table holds under 150,000 clones, of which roughly nine tenths were seen once. The ten largest make up over 4.5% of the sample. Counted from cysteine to phenylalanine, this CDR3 has 13 amino acids. The only DNA kept is the CDR3, 39 bases in frame from the first base. Trimming takes 5 bases off V and 6 bases off J; junction bases not matched to a gene: 7.

The sample taken for sequencing was blood. This TCR was sampled from a man under 40 in good health. The chain joins TRBV12-3 or TRBV12-4 to TRBJ2-7, with 7 bases matching TRBD2. The CDR3 protein sequence reads: CASSLTSSGEQYF. The DNA reads as follows: TGTGCCAGCAGTCTGACTAGCTCGGGCGAGCAGTACTTC.